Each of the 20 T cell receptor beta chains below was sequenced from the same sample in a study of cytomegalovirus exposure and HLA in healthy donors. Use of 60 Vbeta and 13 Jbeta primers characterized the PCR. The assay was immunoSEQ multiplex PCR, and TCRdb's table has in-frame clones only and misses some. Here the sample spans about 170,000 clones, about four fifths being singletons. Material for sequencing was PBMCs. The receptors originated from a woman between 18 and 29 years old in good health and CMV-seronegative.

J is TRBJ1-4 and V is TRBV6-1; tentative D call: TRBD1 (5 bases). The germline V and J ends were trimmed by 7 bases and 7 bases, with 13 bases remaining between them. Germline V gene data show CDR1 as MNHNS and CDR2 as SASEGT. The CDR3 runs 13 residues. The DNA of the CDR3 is TGTGCCAGCAAGGGGCAGGGTACTGAAAAACTGTTTTTT. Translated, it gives CASKGQGTEKLFF.

The CDR3 DNA sequence: TGTGCCAGCAGTTTATCGCGGGCAGATACGCAGTATTTT. Its protein product is CASSLSRADTQYF. This chain connects TRBV27 to TRBJ2-3, with D maybe TRBD2 (5 bases). Germline V gene sequence: CDR1 MNHEY, CDR2 SMNVEV (reference sequence). The CDR3 spans 13 residues. With 0 bases removed from V and 4 bases from J, the gap between germline ends came to 5 bases.

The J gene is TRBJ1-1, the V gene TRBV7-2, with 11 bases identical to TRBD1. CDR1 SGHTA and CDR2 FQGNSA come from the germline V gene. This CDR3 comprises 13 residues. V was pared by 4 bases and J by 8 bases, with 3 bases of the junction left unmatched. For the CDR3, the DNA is TGTGCCAGCAGCTGGGGGACAGGGGGGGAAGCTTTCTTT. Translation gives CASSWGTGGEAFF. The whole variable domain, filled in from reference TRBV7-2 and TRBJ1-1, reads GAGVSQSPSNKVTEKGKDVELRCDPISGHTALYWYRQSLGQGLEFLIYFQGNSAPDKSGLPSDRFSAERTGGSVSTLTIQRTQQEDSAVYLCASSWGTGGEAFFGQGTRLTVV.

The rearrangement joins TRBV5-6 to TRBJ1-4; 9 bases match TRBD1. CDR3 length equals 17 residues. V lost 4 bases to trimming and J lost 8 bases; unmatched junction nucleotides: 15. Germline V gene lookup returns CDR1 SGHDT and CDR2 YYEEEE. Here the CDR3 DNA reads TGTGCCAGCAGCCTCCTTTTTGAGACAGGGGGTATCGAAAAACTGTTTTTT. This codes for CASSLLFETGGIEKLFF.

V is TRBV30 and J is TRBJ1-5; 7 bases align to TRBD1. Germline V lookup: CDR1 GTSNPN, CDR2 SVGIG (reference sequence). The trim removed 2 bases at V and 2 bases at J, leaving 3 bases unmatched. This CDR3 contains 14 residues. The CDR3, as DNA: TGTGCCTGGAGTTCTACAGGGGGCAATCAGCCCCAGCATTTT. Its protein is CAWSSTGGNQPQHF. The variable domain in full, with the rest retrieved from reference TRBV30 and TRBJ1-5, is SQTIHQWPATLVQPVGSPLSLECTVEGTSNPNLYWYRQAAGRGLQLLFYSVGIGQISSEVPQNLSASRPQDRQFILSSKKLLLSDSGFYLCAWSSTGGNQPQHFGDGTRLSIL.

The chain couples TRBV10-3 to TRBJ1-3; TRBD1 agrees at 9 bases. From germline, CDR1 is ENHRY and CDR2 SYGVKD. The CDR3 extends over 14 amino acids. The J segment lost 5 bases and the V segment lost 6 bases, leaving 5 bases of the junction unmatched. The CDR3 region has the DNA TGTGCCATCAGCGAGGACAGGGGACGAAACACCATATATTTT. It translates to CAISEDRGRNTIYF.

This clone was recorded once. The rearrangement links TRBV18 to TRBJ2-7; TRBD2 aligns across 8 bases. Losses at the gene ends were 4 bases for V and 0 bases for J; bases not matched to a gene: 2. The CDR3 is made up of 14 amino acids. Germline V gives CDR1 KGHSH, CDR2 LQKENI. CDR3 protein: CASSQAGVSYEQYF. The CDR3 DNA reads TGTGCCAGCTCACAAGCGGGAGTCTCCTACGAGCAGTACTTC.

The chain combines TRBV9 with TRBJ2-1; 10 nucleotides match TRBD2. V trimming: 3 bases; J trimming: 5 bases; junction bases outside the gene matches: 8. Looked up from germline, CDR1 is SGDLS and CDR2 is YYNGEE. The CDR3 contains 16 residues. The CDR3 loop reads CASSGNLAGAHNEQFF. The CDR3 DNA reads TGTGCCAGCAGCGGAAACCTAGCGGGAGCACACAATGAGCAGTTCTTC.

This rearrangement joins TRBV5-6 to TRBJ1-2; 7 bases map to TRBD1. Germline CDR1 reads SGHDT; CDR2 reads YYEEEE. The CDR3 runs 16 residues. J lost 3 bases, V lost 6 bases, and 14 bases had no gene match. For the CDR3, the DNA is TGTGCCAGCACCACCCCCGGTAGGCAGGGGGACTATGGCTACACCTTC. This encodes CASTTPGRQGDYGYTF. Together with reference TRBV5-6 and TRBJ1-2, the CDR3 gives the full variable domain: DAGVTQSPTHLIKTRGQQVTLRCSPKSGHDTVSWYQQALGQGPQFIFQYYEEEERQRGNFPDRFSGHQFPNYSSELNVNALLLGDSALYLCASTTPGRQGDYGYTFGSGTRLTVV.

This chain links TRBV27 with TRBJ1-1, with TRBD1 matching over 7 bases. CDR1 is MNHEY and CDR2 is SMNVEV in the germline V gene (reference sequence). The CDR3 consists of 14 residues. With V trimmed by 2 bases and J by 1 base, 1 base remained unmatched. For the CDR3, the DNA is TGTGCCAGCAGTTTAACAGGGGAGAACACTGAAGCTTTCTTT. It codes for CASSLTGENTEAFF.

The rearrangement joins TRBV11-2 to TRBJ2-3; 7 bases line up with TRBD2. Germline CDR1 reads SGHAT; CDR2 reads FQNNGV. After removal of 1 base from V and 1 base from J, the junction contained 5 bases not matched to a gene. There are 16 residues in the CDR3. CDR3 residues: CASSLGGGGGTDTQYF. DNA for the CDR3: TGTGCCAGCAGCTTAGGGGGCGGGGGAGGCACAGATACGCAGTATTTT.

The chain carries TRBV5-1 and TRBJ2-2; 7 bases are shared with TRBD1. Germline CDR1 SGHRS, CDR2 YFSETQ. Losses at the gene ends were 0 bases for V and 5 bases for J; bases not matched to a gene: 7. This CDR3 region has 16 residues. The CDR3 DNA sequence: TGCGCCAGCAGCTTGGAAGCCAGGGGGTCAACCGGGGAGCTGTTTTTT. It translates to CASSLEARGSTGELFF.

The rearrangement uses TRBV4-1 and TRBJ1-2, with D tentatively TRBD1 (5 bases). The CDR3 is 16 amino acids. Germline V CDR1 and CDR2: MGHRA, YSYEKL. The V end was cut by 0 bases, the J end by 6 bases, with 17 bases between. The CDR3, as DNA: TGCGCCAGCAGCCAAGATACCCAGGGCTTCTGGGATGGCTACACCTTC. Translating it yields CASSQDTQGFWDGYTF.

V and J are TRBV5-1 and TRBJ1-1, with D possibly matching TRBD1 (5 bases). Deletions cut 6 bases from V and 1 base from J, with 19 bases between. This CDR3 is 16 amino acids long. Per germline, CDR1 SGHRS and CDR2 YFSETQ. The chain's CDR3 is CASTPGGSGKNTEAFF. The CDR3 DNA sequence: TGCGCCAGCACCCCGGGGGGGTCCGGAAAGAACACTGAAGCTTTCTTT. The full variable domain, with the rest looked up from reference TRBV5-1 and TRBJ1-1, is KAGVTQTPRYLIKTRGQQVTLSCSPISGHRSVSWYQQTPGQGLQFLFEYFSETQRNKGNFPGRFSGRQFSNSRSEMNVSTLELGDSALYLCASTPGGSGKNTEAFFGQGTRLTVV.

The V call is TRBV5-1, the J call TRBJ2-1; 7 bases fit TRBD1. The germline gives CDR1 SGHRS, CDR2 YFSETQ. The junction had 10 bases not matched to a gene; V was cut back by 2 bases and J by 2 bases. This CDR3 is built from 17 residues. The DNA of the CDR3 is TGCGCCAGCAGCTTAGGTACCTACAGGGGCGCCTACAATGAGCAGTTCTTC. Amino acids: CASSLGTYRGAYNEQFF.

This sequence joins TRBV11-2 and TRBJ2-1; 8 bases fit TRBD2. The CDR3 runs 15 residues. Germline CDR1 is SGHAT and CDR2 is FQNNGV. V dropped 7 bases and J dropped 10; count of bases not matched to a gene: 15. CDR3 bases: TGTGCCAGCACCTTGGGGTCGGGAGGGCCGGAAGAGCAGTTCTTC. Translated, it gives CASTLGSGGPEEQFF. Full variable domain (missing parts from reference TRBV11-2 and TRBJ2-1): EAGVAQSPRYKIIEKRQSVAFWCNPISGHATLYWYQQILGQGPKLLIQFQNNGVVDDSQLPKDRFSAERLKGVDSTLKIQPAKLEDSAVYLCASTLGSGGPEEQFFGPGTRLTVL.

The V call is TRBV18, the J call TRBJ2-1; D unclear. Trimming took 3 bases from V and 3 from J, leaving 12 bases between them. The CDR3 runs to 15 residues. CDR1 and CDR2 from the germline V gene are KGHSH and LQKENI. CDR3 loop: CASSPVEPRYNEQFF. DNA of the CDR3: TGTGCCAGCTCACCCGTCGAGCCCCGCTACAATGAGCAGTTCTTC.

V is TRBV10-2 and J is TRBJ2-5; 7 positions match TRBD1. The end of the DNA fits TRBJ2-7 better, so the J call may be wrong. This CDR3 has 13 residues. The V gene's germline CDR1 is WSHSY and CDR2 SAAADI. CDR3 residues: CASTGQAGYEQYF. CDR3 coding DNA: TGCGCCAGCACTGGACAGGCTGGCTACGAGCAGTACTTC.

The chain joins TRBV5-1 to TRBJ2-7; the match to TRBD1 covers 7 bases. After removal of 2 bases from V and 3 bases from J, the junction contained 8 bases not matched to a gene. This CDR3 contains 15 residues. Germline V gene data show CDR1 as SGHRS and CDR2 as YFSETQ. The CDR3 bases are TGCGCCAGCAGCTTTCGTCCGGGACAGAGCTACGAGCAGTACTTC. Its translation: CASSFRPGQSYEQYF.

The CDR3 loop reads CAIRRSGDTNTEAFF. CDR3 DNA sequence: TGTGCCATCAGACGAAGCGGGGACACGAACACTGAAGCTTTCTTT. The J gene is TRBJ1-1, the V gene TRBV10-3; TRBD1 is a possible D gene (6 bases). Germline V gene lookup returns CDR1 ENHRY and CDR2 SYGVKD. This CDR3 has 15 residues. Trimming took 6 bases from V and 1 from J, leaving 15 bases between them.